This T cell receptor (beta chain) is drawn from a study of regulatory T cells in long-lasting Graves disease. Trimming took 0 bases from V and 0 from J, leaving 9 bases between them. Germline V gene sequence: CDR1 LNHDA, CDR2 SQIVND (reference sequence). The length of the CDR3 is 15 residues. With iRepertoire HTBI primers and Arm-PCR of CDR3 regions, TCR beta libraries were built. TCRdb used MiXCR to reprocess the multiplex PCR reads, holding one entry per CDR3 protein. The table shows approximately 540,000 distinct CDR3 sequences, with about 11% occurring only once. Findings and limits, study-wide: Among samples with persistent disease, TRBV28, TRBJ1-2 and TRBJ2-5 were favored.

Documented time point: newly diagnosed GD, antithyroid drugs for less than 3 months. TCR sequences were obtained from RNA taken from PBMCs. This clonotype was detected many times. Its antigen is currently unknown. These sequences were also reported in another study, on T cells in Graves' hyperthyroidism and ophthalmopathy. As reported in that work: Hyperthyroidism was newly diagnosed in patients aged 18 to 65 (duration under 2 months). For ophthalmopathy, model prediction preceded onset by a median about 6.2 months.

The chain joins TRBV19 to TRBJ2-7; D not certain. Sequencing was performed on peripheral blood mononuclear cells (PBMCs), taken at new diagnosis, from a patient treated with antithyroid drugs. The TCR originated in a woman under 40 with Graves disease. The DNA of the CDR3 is TGTGCCAGTAGTATAGACGACCCTCGCTCCTACGAGCAGTACTTC. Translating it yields CASSIDDPRSYEQYF.